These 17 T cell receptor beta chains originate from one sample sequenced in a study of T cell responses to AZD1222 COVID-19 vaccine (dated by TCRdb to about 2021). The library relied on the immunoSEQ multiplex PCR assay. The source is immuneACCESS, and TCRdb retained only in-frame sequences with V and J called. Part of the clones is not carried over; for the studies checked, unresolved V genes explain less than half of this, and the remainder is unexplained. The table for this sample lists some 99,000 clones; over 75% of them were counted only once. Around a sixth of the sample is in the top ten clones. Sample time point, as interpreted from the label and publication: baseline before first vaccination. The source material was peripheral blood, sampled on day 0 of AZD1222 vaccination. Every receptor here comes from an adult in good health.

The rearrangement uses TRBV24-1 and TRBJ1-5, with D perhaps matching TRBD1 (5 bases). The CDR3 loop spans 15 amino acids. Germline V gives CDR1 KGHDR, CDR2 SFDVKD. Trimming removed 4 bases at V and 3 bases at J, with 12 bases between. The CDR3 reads CATSDPRQPNQPQHF. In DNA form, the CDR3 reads TGTGCCACCAGTGACCCCCGACAGCCCAATCAGCCCCAGCATTTT.

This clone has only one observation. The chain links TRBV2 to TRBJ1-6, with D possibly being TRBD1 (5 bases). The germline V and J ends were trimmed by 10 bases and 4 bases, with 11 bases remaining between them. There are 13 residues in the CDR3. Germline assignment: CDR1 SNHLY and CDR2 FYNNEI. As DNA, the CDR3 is TGTGCCACAAAGACAGAATATAATTCACCCCTCCACTTT. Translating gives CATKTEYNSPLHF. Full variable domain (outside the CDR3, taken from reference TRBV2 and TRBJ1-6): EPEVTQTPSHQVTQMGQEVILRCVPISNHLYFYWYRQILGQKVEFLVSFYNNEISEKSEIFDDQFSVERPDGSNFTLKIRSTKLEDSAMYFCATKTEYNSPLHFGNGTRLTVT.

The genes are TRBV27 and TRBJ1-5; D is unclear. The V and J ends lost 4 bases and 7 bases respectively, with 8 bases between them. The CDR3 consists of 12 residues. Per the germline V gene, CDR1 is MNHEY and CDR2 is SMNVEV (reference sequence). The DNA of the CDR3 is TGTGCCAGCAGTTCTGGGTACCAGCCCCAGCATTTT. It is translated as CASSSGYQPQHF.

The CDR3: CASSFGESSEQYF. In DNA, the CDR3 is TGTGCCAGCAGTTTTGGGGAATCCAGCGAGCAGTACTTC. V gene TRBV12-3 or TRBV12-4 combines with J gene TRBJ2-7, with D unclear. This CDR3 spans 13 amino acids. Trimming removed 3 bases from V and 6 bases from J, with 12 bases in between.

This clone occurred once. The chain's CDR3 is CASSVTGTGGSGNTIYF. CDR3 DNA sequence: TGCGCCAGCAGCGTTACCGGGACAGGGGGCTCCGGAAACACCATATATTTT. The rearrangement joins TRBV5-1 to TRBJ1-3; 12 positions match TRBD1. The trim removed 4 bases at V and 4 bases at J, leaving 9 bases unmatched. CDR3 length equals 17 residues. Germline V gene sequence: CDR1 SGHRS, CDR2 YFSETQ. The whole variable domain, remainder taken from reference TRBV5-1 and TRBJ1-3, is KAGVTQTPRYLIKTRGQQVTLSCSPISGHRSVSWYQQTPGQGLQFLFEYFSETQRNKGNFPGRFSGRQFSNSRSEMNVSTLELGDSALYLCASSVTGTGGSGNTIYFGEGSWLTVV.

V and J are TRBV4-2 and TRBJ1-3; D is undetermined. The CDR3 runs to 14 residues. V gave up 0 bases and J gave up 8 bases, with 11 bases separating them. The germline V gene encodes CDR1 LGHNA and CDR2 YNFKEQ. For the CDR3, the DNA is TGTGCCAGCAGCCAAGATGCGACGGGCGACACCATATATTTT. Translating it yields CASSQDATGDTIYF.

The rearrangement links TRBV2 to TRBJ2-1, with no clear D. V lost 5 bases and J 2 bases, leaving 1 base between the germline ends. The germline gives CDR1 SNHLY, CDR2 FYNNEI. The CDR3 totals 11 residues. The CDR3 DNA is TGTGCCAGCAGTACCTACAATGAGCAGTTCTTC. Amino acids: CASSTYNEQFF.

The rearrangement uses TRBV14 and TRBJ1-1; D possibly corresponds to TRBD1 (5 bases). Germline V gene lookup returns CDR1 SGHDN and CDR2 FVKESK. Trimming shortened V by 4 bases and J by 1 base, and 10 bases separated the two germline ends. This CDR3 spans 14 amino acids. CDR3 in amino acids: CASSPGLRNTEAFF. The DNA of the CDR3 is TGTGCCAGCAGCCCGGGACTCCGGAACACTGAAGCTTTCTTT.

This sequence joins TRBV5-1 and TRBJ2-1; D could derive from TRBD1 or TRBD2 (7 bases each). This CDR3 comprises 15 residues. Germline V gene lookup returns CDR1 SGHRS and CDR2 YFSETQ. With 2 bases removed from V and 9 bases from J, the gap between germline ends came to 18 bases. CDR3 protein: CASSLAGQGEAEQFF. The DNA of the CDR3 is TGCGCCAGCAGCTTAGCGGGGCAGGGGGAAGCTGAGCAGTTCTTC.

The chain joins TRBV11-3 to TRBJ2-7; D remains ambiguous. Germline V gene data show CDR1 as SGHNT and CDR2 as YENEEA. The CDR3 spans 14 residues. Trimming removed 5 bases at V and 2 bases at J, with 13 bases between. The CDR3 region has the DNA TGTGCCAGCAGCGGACGGAACTACCCCTACGAGCAGTACTTC. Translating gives CASSGRNYPYEQYF.

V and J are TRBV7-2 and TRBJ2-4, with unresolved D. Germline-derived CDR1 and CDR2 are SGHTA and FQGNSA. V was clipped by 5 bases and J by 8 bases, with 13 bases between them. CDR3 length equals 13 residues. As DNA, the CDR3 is TGTGCCAGCAGCCGTCTAGGGTGGGACATTCAGTACTTC. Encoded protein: CASSRLGWDIQYF.

The CDR3 spells CASSETGPNQPQHF. The DNA of the CDR3 is TGTGCCAGCAGCGAGACAGGGCCTAATCAGCCCCAGCATTTT. J is TRBJ1-5 and V is TRBV7-8, with TRBD1 matching 7 bases. The V gene's germline CDR1 is SGHVS and CDR2 FQNEAQ. V gave up 5 bases and J gave up 4 bases; unmatched junction bases: 5. This CDR3 spans 14 amino acids.

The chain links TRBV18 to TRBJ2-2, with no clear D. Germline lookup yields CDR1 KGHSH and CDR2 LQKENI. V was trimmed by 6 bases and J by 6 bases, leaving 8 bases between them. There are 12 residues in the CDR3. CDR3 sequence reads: CASSPRPGELFF. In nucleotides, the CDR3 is TGTGCCAGCTCCCCTCGCCCCGGGGAGCTGTTTTTT.

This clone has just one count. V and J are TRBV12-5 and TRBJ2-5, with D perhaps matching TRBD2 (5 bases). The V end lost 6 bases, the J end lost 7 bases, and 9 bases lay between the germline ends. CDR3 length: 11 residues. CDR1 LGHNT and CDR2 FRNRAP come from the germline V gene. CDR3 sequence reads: CASGARGTQYF. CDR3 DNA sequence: TGTGCTAGTGGCGCCCGGGGGACCCAGTACTTC.

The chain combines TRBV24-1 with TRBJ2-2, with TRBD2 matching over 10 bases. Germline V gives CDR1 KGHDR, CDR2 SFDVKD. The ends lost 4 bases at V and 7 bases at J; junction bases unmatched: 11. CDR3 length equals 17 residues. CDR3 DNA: TGTGCCACCAGTGACCCGAGGAGCGGGAGGGCGAGCGGGGAGCTGTTTTTT. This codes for CATSDPRSGRASGELFF.

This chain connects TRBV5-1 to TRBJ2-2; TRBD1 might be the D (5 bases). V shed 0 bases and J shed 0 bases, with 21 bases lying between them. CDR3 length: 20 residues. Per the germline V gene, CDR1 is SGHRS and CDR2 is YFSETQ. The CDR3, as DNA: TGCGCCAGCAGCTTGGCCGGGCCAGGGATGCTCCCATCGAACACCGGGGAGCTGTTTTTT. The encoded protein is CASSLAGPGMLPSNTGELFF.

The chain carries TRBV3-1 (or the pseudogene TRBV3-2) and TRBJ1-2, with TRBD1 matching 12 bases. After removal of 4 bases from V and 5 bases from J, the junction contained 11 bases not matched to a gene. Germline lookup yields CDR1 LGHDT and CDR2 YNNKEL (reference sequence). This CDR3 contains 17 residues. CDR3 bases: TGTGCCAGCAGCCCCGGGACAGGGGGCCCTCTAGGGTATGGCTACACCTTC. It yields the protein CASSPGTGGPLGYGYTF.